The rows below give T cell receptor beta chains drawn from one sample of a study of T cells in Graves' hyperthyroidism and ophthalmopathy. TCRdb analysed the multiplex PCR reads with MiXCR anew, one entry per CDR3 protein. The sample contains about 96,000 distinct CDR3 sequences, over 50% of which appear only once. The sample taken for sequencing was blood. These receptors were obtained from a woman aged 35 to 49 with Graves' hyperthyroidism. Both conserved end residues are part of each CDR3. A D gene is named only where the DNA matches it firmly. Not every row has a clone size; where given, it reads once, few, many or a size class.

TRBD2,few,TRBV7-2,TRBJ2-1,TGTGCCAGCAGTCCGGGGACTAGCGGGAGTGATGAGCAGTTCTTC,CASSPGTSGSDEQFF
TRBD1,many,TRBV19,TRBJ1-6,TGTGCCAGTAGTACGAACCCCCCAGGACAGGGGGGATCACCCCTCCACTTT,CASSTNPPGQGGSPLHF
TRBD1,.,TRBV10-3,TRBJ2-2,TGTGCCATCACTCCGACAGGGGCGGCCGGGGAGCTGTTTTTT,CAITPTGAAGELFF
.,.,TRBV7-8,TRBJ2-7,TGTGCCAGCAGCCCCCGGTTTTACGAGCAGTACTTC,CASSPRFYEQYF
TRBD1,many,TRBV12-3/TRBV12-4,TRBJ1-6,TGTGCCAGCAGTTTGGGGACAGGCCTGATGCCCCTCCACTTT,CASSLGTGLMPLHF
TRBD1,.,TRBV14,TRBJ1-5,TGTGCCAGCAGCCAGGGGACAGGGGGCAATCAGCCCCAGCATTTT,CASSQGTGGNQPQHF
TRBD1,many,TRBV15,TRBJ2-7,TGTGCCACCGCGGAGGGACAGGGATACGAGCAGTACTTC,CATAEGQGYEQYF
.,.,TRBV19,TRBJ1-1,TGTGCCAGTAGTACCCTCCCCGGGAACACTGAAGCTTTCTTT,CASSTLPGNTEAFF
.,few,TRBV27,TRBJ2-7,TGTGCCAGCAGTTCCCTCACTTACGAGCAGTACTTC,CASSSLTYEQYF
TRBD1,many,TRBV6-6,TRBJ2-7,TGTGCCAGCAGTCCAGACAGGGGGGACGTCTACGAGCAGTACTTC,CASSPDRGDVYEQYF
TRBD1,.,TRBV25-1,TRBJ2-5,TGTGCCAGCAGTGCAGGCACAGGGGTCCGGGGGACCCAGTACTTC,CASSAGTGVRGTQYF
.,.,TRBV7-9,TRBJ2-2,TGTGCCAGCAGCCCGGAAGAGGGCAGGGGGCTGTTTTTT,CASSPEEGRGLFF
.,.,TRBV2,TRBJ1-3,TGTGCCAGCAGTTACTCGGGGTACGGCATATATTTT,CASSYSGYGIYF
TRBD2,many,TRBV5-6,TRBJ2-3,TGTGCCAGCAGCTTGACGGGAGGCGACACAGATACGCAGTATTTT,CASSLTGGDTDTQYF
.,many,TRBV7-6,TRBJ2-7,TGTGCCAGCAGCTTAGACCCGACCTACGAGCAGTACTTC,CASSLDPTYEQYF
.,few,TRBV2,TRBJ1-2,TGTGCCAGCAGTGACGGCGGGGGCGGGAACTATGGCTACACCTTC,CASSDGGGGNYGYTF
.,few,TRBV20-1,TRBJ2-6,TGCAGTGCTGGCTCGGACTCTGGGGCCAACGTCCTGACTTTC,CSAGSDSGANVLTF
.,.,TRBV2,TRBJ1-1,TGTGCCAGCAGCCCCCAGAGTGAAGCTTTCTTT,CASSPQSEAFF
TRBD1,.,TRBV11-2,TRBJ2-7,TGTGCCAGCAGAGGACAGGGGGCAGGCGAGCAGTACTTC,CASRGQGAGEQYF
.,.,TRBV29-1,TRBJ1-1,TGCAGCTCCGTAGGGGCCAGGGCAACTGAAGCTTTCTTT,CSSVGARATEAFF
.,.,TRBV7-9,TRBJ1-5,TGTGCCAGCGGGCACAGGGCTCATAGCAATCAGCCCCAGCATTTT,CASGHRAHSNQPQHF
.,.,TRBV20-1,TRBJ1-5,TGCAGTACCACAGGGTGGAATCAGCCCCAGCATTTT,CSTTGWNQPQHF
TRBD1,many,TRBV19,TRBJ1-5,TGTGCCAGTAGTCTCCGGCAGGGGGCGCGAAGCAATCAGCCCCAGCATTTT,CASSLRQGARSNQPQHF
.,.,TRBV6-5,TRBJ1-1,TGTGCCATCAGTTACCCTGGGCCAGAAGCTTTCTTT,CAISYPGPEAFF